This paragraph covers one TCR beta chain sequence. It lacks a known antigen. The record has no base qualities; no much larger clone is one base away. The sample is drawn from a study of CD8 T cells in Susac syndrome (dated by TCRdb to the late 2010s). Some background on the complete study: Whether CD8+ T cell activation and differentiation in Susac syndrome was antigen driven was tested using repertoire sequencing. The investigation overall reported the following: The number of individuals in the TCR sequencing and HLA analysis was recognized as being relatively small.

Peripheral blood CD8+ and CD4+ T cells from healthy donors, Susac syndrome patients and multiple sclerosis patients were profiled using high-throughput TCR beta sequencing. The healthy donors served as controls matched for age and sex. Bulk CD8+ and CD4+ T cells were purified by magnetic negative isolation, while CD8+ TEMRA cells were enriched using FACS. Blood was collected in EDTA tubes and processed within 24 hours, with PBMCs isolated through density gradient centrifugation. PBMCs destined for TCR sequencing were cryopreserved in liquid nitrogen and later thawed in a 37 °C water bath. A purity of at least 90% was achieved for sorted or isolated CD4+, CD8+ and CD8+ TEMRA cells. RNA was extracted using the RNeasy kit, and about 0.5 to 1 ug of the RNA was reverse transcribed with random hexamers. TCR beta CDR3 regions were amplified with the immunoSEQ multiplex PCR assay covering 54 Vbeta and 13 Jbeta segments. Bias from PCR amplification was corrected by using a synthetic template baseline for primer optimization and for computational correction. In the source study's methods: Only productive sequences were kept, with reads annotated to V, D and J genes according to IMGT and analyzed in immunoSEQ Analyzer. To calculate clonality, Shannon entropy was normalized by log2 of the number of productive unique sequences and then subtracted from one. For each patient and control, public and private clones were evaluated among the 100 most prevalent clones. Clones were defined as Susac-specific if absent from the healthy and MS cohorts, from approximately 1,100 published viral clones and from other ImmuneACCESS disease sequences. TCRdb's own reprocessing of the public reads used fastp at Q25 and MiXCR and kept productive beta chains. Entries are consolidated by CDR3 protein sequence, retaining the most common genes and DNA. Here the V and J calls rest on TCRdb's processing, not on the authors' analysis. Within this sample are 95,000 to 150,000 distinct CDR3 sequences, with 94% of them counted one time only. The ten largest clones capture 0.098% of the sample.

The clonotype comes from a human donor in good health. The sequencing input was CD4+ T cells from PBMCs.

The DNA reads as follows: TGCAGTGCTCCTCGTCCCCCACTCTATACCGGGGAGCTGTTTTTT. The encoded protein is CSAPRPPLYTGELFF. This sequence uses TRBV20-1 and TRBJ2-2, with the D gene call left open. CDR1 and CDR2, looked up from the germline V gene (reference sequence), are DFQATT and SNEGSKA. The CDR3 goes from the cysteine to the phenylalanine over 15 residues. Left in the record is the CDR3 DNA by itself, 45 bases read in frame from the first base. V was cut back by 5 bases and J by 5 bases, leaving a gap of 18 bases between them.